This T cell receptor beta chain was sequenced for a study of T cell changes during pregnancy in multiple sclerosis. Some clones are missing from TCRdb's copy, which holds only in-frame ones; the method was immunoSEQ multiplex PCR. The sample holds 60,000 to 85,000 clones, about 90% seen once. Germline V gene lookup returns CDR1 MNHNS and CDR2 SASEGT. Trimming pared 5 bases from V and 8 bases from J, leaving 15 bases between. The CDR3 contains 13 residues. Sequenced material: peripheral blood, taken in the second trimester of pregnancy. The chain is built from TRBV6-1 and TRBJ1-2; D ambiguous. This TCR came from a female donor in good health, enrolled as a control in a pregnancy study. The CDR3 is CASSPSLREGYTF. CDR3 sequence (DNA): TGTGCCAGCAGTCCCTCTTTACGTGAGGGCTACACCTTC.